Shown below are 28 T cell receptor beta chains from a single sample sequenced in a study of T cells in Graves' hyperthyroidism and ophthalmopathy. Amplification of TCR beta CDR3 regions was performed using RNA transcripts as template. First-round RT-PCR of the TCR CDR3 relied on the HTBI primer set. TCRdb used MiXCR to reprocess the multiplex PCR reads, holding one entry per CDR3 protein. Counted here are 210,000 or so distinct CDR3 sequences, about a sixth occurring once; the ten biggest clones make up approximately 50%. The specimen sequenced was blood. The receptors were sampled from a man aged 50-59 years with Graves' hyperthyroidism.

This clonotype appeared a few times. V gene TRBV5-8 combines with J gene TRBJ1-2; 10 bases agree with TRBD1. CDR3 length equals 13 residues. CDR1 is SGHTS and CDR2 is YDEGEE in the germline V gene. J gave up 7 bases and V 6 bases, and 6 bases lay outside the gene matches. CDR3 loop: CASTRDRGRGYTF. In nucleotides, the CDR3 is TGTGCCAGCACCCGGGACAGGGGTCGTGGCTACACCTTC.

This clonotype came up many times. The rearrangement joins TRBV7-8 to TRBJ2-2; D possibly matches TRBD1 or TRBD2 (6 bases each). CDR3 size: 18 residues. Between the trimmed V and J ends, which lost 0 bases and 6 bases, there was a span of 20 bases. Germline CDR1 reads SGHVS; CDR2 reads FQNEAQ. The CDR3 nucleotides read TGTGCCAGCAGCTTAGCTCGGTTACAGCGGAGGGGGGCCGGGGAGCTGTTTTTT. It codes for CASSLARLQRRGAGELFF.

The J gene is TRBJ1-3, the V gene TRBV6-1, with 7 bases identical to TRBD1. The CDR3 sequence is 15 residues long. From germline, CDR1 is MNHNS and CDR2 SASEGT. Trimming cost V 6 bases and J 4 bases; bases outside gene matches: 9. CDR3 sequence (DNA): TGTGCCAGCAGCCCCAGGGGGATGGCCGGAAACACCATATATTTT. Amino acid sequence: CASSPRGMAGNTIYF.

The V gene is TRBV10-2, the J gene TRBJ2-6; D gene ambiguous. The germline gives CDR1 WSHSY, CDR2 SAAADI. Trimming cost V 6 bases and J 1 base, with 10 bases left between them. The CDR3 is 15 residues long. The CDR3 sequence is CASSPTTSGANVLTF. Written as DNA, the CDR3 is TGCGCCAGCAGCCCCACCACATCTGGGGCCAACGTCCTGACTTTC.

This clonotype was counted many times. V and J are TRBV18 and TRBJ1-1; D is unclear. Trimming took 1 base from V and 2 from J, leaving 5 bases between them. This CDR3 comprises 13 residues. The germline V gene encodes CDR1 KGHSH and CDR2 LQKENI. CDR3 residues: CASSPQANTEAFF. The CDR3 nucleotides read TGTGCCAGCTCACCACAGGCAAACACTGAAGCTTTCTTT.

This clonotype was observed many times. V usage is TRBV2 and J usage is TRBJ2-7, with unresolved D. The CDR3 spans 13 residues. Germline V CDR1 and CDR2: SNHLY, FYNNEI. V dropped 3 bases and J dropped 0 bases, with 6 bases sitting between them. This chain's CDR3 is CASSEALSYEQYF. In nucleotides, the CDR3 is TGTGCCAGCAGTGAGGCACTCTCCTACGAGCAGTACTTC.

This clonotype was seen many times. Written as DNA, the CDR3 is TGTGCCACCAGCAGAGTGGCCAGAGCGGTAGCTTTCTTT. Its translation is CATSRVARAVAFF. The chain recombines TRBV15 with TRBJ1-1; D uncertain. CDR1 is LNHNV and CDR2 is YYDKDF in the germline V gene (reference sequence). This CDR3 spans 13 amino acids. V shed 1 base and J shed 10 bases, with 13 bases lying between them.

This clonotype occurred many times. The V gene is TRBV7-2, the J gene TRBJ2-5; 12 bases are shared with TRBD2. V trimming: 1 base; J trimming: 4 bases; junction bases outside the gene matches: 7. The CDR3 sequence is 17 residues long. Germline CDR1 SGHTA, CDR2 FQGNSA. CDR3 amino acids: CASSLGLAGAGTETQYF. CDR3 nucleotides: TGTGCCAGCAGCTTAGGACTAGCGGGAGCTGGTACAGAGACCCAGTACTTC. Supplemented by reference TRBV7-2 and TRBJ2-5, the full variable domain reads GAGVSQSPSNKVTEKGKDVELRCDPISGHTALYWYRQSLGQGLEFLIYFQGNSAPDKSGLPSDRFSAERTGGSVSTLTIQRTQQEDSAVYLCASSLGLAGAGTETQYFGPGTRLLVL.

The chain combines TRBV6-1 with TRBJ2-3; D unresolved. Germline CDR1 and CDR2: MNHNS and SASEGT. The V end was cut by 10 bases, the J end by 1 base, with 12 bases between. The CDR3 is made up of 13 amino acids. The CDR3 DNA is TGTGCCACCAAGACAAGGCGCACAGATACGCAGTATTTT. Amino acids: CATKTRRTDTQYF.

The rearrangement uses TRBV7-2 and TRBJ2-3; 12 bases align to TRBD2. From germline, CDR1 is SGHTA and CDR2 FQGNSA. V lost 4 bases to trimming and J lost 4 bases; unmatched junction nucleotides: 6. This CDR3 comprises 16 residues. CDR3 sequence reads: CASSYWTSGIADTQYF. DNA of the CDR3: TGTGCCAGCAGCTATTGGACTAGCGGGATCGCAGATACGCAGTATTTT.

V usage is TRBV5-5 and J usage is TRBJ2-7, with TRBD2 identical over 7 bases. This CDR3 is built from 14 residues. With 1 base clipped from V and 9 bases from J, the junction kept 10 bases outside the gene matches. CDR1 and CDR2 from the germline V gene are SGHKS and YYEKEE (reference sequence). The CDR3 nucleotides are TGTGCCAGCAGCTTGACTAGCGACCTTACGATGCAGTACTTC. Protein product: CASSLTSDLTMQYF. Looking up the rest from reference TRBV5-5 and TRBJ2-7 gives the full variable domain: DAGVTQSPTHLIKTRGQQVTLRCSPISGHKSVSWYQQVLGQGPQFIFQYYEKEERGRGNFPDRFSARQFPNYSSELNVNALLLGDSALYLCASSLTSDLTMQYFGPGTRLTVT.

The chain recombines TRBV6-6 with TRBJ2-2, with 8 bases aligning to TRBD1. The CDR3 extends over 15 amino acids. V lost 2 bases and J lost 5; bases outside the gene matches: 4. Germline V lookup: CDR1 MNHNY, CDR2 SVGAGI (reference sequence). The CDR3 sequence is CASSYRTGSTGELFF. In DNA, the CDR3 is TGTGCCAGCAGTTACAGGACAGGGAGTACCGGGGAGCTGTTTTTT.

This clonotype turned up a few times. This rearrangement joins TRBV9 to TRBJ2-3, with 8 bases aligning to TRBD2. The CDR3 runs 15 residues. The junction had 5 bases not matched to a gene; V was cut back by 3 bases and J by 2 bases. In germline, CDR1 is SGDLS, CDR2 YYNGEE. CDR3 sequence reads: CASSDTGGPTDTQYF. The CDR3, as DNA: TGTGCCAGCAGCGATACGGGAGGGCCCACAGATACGCAGTATTTT.

The sample holds a few counts of this clonotype. The CDR3 here is CASSSTRVSGELFF. DNA for the CDR3: TGTGCCAGCAGCTCAACGCGGGTTTCTGGGGAGCTGTTTTTT. The V gene is TRBV7-9, the J gene TRBJ2-2; D is possibly TRBD2 (5 bases). Between the trimmed V and J ends, which lost 4 bases and 8 bases, there was a span of 14 bases. CDR3 length: 14 amino acids. The V gene's germline CDR1 is SEHNR and CDR2 FQNEAQ (reference sequence).

This clonotype was counted at least ten times. This rearrangement joins TRBV20-1 to TRBJ2-3; 7 nucleotides align to TRBD2. The CDR3 is made up of 15 amino acids. V gave up 0 bases and J gave up 9 bases; unmatched junction bases: 12. Germline CDR1 is DFQATT and CDR2 is SNEGSKA (reference sequence). CDR3 region: CSAREGGRAGGTQYF. The CDR3 DNA is TGCAGTGCTAGAGAGGGCGGGAGAGCCGGAGGGACGCAGTATTTT.

This clonotype showed up just a few times. The chain is built from TRBV19 and TRBJ1-2; 10 bases are shared with TRBD1. CDR3 length: 16 residues. Germline V lookup: CDR1 LNHDA, CDR2 SQIVND (reference sequence). The V and J ends lost 6 bases and 1 base, in that order; junction bases with no gene match: 8. CDR3 loop: CASSIGTGAYNYGYTF. CDR3 DNA sequence: TGTGCCAGTAGCATCGGGACAGGGGCGTATAACTATGGCTACACCTTC.

This clonotype was seen ten or more times. This sequence joins TRBV5-1 and TRBJ2-5; 12 bases match TRBD2. V gave up 3 bases and J gave up 5 bases; unmatched junction bases: 8. The CDR3 is 16 amino acids. The germline V gene has CDR1 SGHRS and CDR2 YFSETQ. The CDR3 sequence is CASSSLAGGRYETQYF. DNA for the CDR3: TGCGCCAGCAGCTCACTAGCGGGAGGCCGGTACGAGACCCAGTACTTC.

This clonotype was counted between two and nine times. The chain recombines TRBV12-3 or TRBV12-4 with TRBJ2-3, with D possibly called TRBD1 or TRBD2 (6 bases each). Trimming shortened V by 0 bases and J by 3 bases, and 13 bases separated the two germline ends. The CDR3 is made up of 16 amino acids. CDR3 residues: CASSLAYGGGTDTQYF. CDR3 sequence (DNA): TGTGCCAGCAGTTTAGCGTACGGAGGGGGGACAGATACGCAGTATTTT.

The chain uses TRBV6-1 and TRBJ2-5; D is uncertain. V was shortened by 3 bases and J by 7 bases, with 9 bases between the two germline ends. Germline V lookup: CDR1 MNHNS, CDR2 SASEGT. The CDR3 has 12 residues. The CDR3 sequence is CASSDSDRTQYF. The CDR3 nucleotides read TGTGCCAGCAGTGACTCAGATCGGACCCAGTACTTC.

This clonotype was detected only a few times. The rearrangement joins TRBV9 to TRBJ2-7; 15 nucleotides match TRBD2. Germline V gene lookup returns CDR1 SGDLS and CDR2 YYNGEE. V gave up 3 bases and J gave up 6 bases; unmatched junction bases: 10. The CDR3 covers 17 residues. DNA for the CDR3: TGTGCCAGCAGCGCCGCACCGGGACTAGCGGGAGGTTCCGAGCAGTACTTC. It is translated as CASSAAPGLAGGSEQYF.

The rearrangement links TRBV6-4 to TRBJ2-4; 11 bases agree with TRBD2. Germline CDR1 reads MRHNA; CDR2 reads SNTAGT. With V trimmed by 4 bases and J by 1 base, 6 bases remained unmatched. This CDR3 has 17 amino acids. The CDR3 protein is CASSVKLAGVAKNIQYF. CDR3 coding DNA: TGTGCCAGCAGTGTTAAACTAGCGGGAGTGGCCAAAAACATTCAGTACTTC.

At least ten counts were recorded for this clonotype. For the CDR3, the DNA is TGTGCCAGCAAGAAGGGCACCTACGAGCAGTACTTC. This sequence encodes CASKKGTYEQYF. The chain uses TRBV28 and TRBJ2-7; D not certain. From germline, CDR1 is MDHEN and CDR2 SYDVKM. Trimming removed 7 bases from V and 2 bases from J, with 9 bases in between. The CDR3 length is 12 residues.

This clonotype was picked up one time. This sequence may be a read error, since a much larger clone differs from it by one base. CDR3 loop: CAGSSWTSGGEHRRTDTQYF. The CDR3 nucleotides are TGTGCCGGCAGCTCGTGGACTAGCGGGGGGGAACATAGGCGCACAGATACGCAGTATTTT. The gene calls are TRBV7-9 and TRBJ2-3, with 15 bases lining up with TRBD2. Germline CDR1 reads SEHNR; CDR2 reads FQNEAQ (reference sequence). CDR3 size: 20 residues.

The chain links TRBV24-1 to TRBJ2-7, with a possible D match to TRBD1 (6 bases). The germline V gene has CDR1 KGHDR and CDR2 SFDVKD. With 4 bases removed from V and 0 bases from J, the gap between germline ends came to 12 bases. The CDR3 is 15 residues long. The CDR3, as DNA: TGTGCCACCAGTGAAGGACAGTTAAGCTCCTACGAGCAGTACTTC. Amino acids: CATSEGQLSSYEQYF.

The chain couples TRBV5-1 to TRBJ1-2; TRBD1 aligns across 7 bases. The CDR3 loop spans 13 amino acids. V lost 0 bases to trimming and J lost 6 bases; unmatched junction nucleotides: 2. Germline-derived CDR1 and CDR2 are SGHRS and YFSETQ. As DNA, the CDR3 is TGCGCCAGCAGCTTGGAAGGGACAGATGGCTACACCTTC. This translates into CASSLEGTDGYTF. Complete variable domain (other parts from reference TRBV5-1 and TRBJ1-2): KAGVTQTPRYLIKTRGQQVTLSCSPISGHRSVSWYQQTPGQGLQFLFEYFSETQRNKGNFPGRFSGRQFSNSRSEMNVSTLELGDSALYLCASSLEGTDGYTFGSGTRLTVV.

V is TRBV20-1 and J is TRBJ1-2; the D gene is possibly TRBD1 (6 bases). Trimming took off 5 bases at V and 8 bases at J, with 27 bases between the two ends. Germline CDR1 DFQATT, CDR2 SNEGSKA (reference sequence). The CDR3 covers 16 residues. CDR3 DNA: TGCAGTGCTTACATCGGCAGGGGCCCCCGCCAGGCCGGCTACACCTTC. Residues: CSAYIGRGPRQAGYTF.

Many counts were recorded for this clonotype. The rearrangement links TRBV7-9 to TRBJ2-5, with D perhaps matching TRBD1 (6 bases). The CDR3 sequence is 15 residues long. Germline V gene data show CDR1 as SEHNR and CDR2 as FQNEAQ (reference sequence). Trimming cost V 0 bases and J 3 bases, with 11 bases left between them. The CDR3 nucleotides are TGTGCCAGCAGCTTAGCGTTTAACAGGGAAGAGACCCAGTACTTC. Protein product: CASSLAFNREETQYF.

This clonotype has more than one count but fewer than ten. This chain uses TRBV3-1 with TRBJ1-2; a possible D gene is TRBD1 (5 bases). The V and J ends lost 1 base and 8 bases respectively, with 14 bases between them. CDR1 LGHDT and CDR2 YNNKEL come from the germline V gene (reference sequence). The CDR3 runs to 14 residues. The CDR3 loop reads CASSQGWQGSGYTF. The CDR3 nucleotides read TGTGCCAGCAGCCAAGGGTGGCAGGGAAGCGGCTACACCTTC.